What follows are 29 T cell receptor beta chains derived from one specimen sequenced in a study of memory CD4+ T cells and cytomegalovirus serostatus. TCRdb keeps only in-frame clones here, not all; method: immunoSEQ multiplex PCR. This table has approximately 50,000 clones, 70% to 85% appearing once. Single viable CD3+CD4+CD8-CD45RO+ cells were sorted as the memory CD4+ T cells. Sequences were obtained from memory CD4+ T cells from blood. Every receptor here comes from an adult in good health and CMV-seropositive.

The chain carries TRBV11-3 and TRBJ2-3, with D perhaps TRBD1 or TRBD2 (5 bases each). Trimming took 1 base from V and 0 from J, leaving 11 bases between them. Per the germline V gene, CDR1 is SGHNT and CDR2 is YENEEA. This CDR3 is built from 16 residues. CDR3 protein: CASSLGQGPSTDTQYF. The CDR3 nucleotides are TGTGCCAGCAGCTTAGGGCAGGGACCTAGCACAGATACGCAGTATTTT.

The chain is built from TRBV30 and TRBJ1-1; D uncertain. The CDR3 loop spans 13 amino acids. Germline CDR1 reads GTSNPN; CDR2 reads SVGIG (reference sequence). Trimming took 2 bases from V and 2 from J, leaving 9 bases between them. As DNA, the CDR3 is TGTGCCTGGAGTTGGGCAGCAAACACTGAAGCTTTCTTT. Translated, it gives CAWSWAANTEAFF.

J is TRBJ1-1 and V is TRBV4-2; no definite D call. Trimming removed 5 bases from V and 6 bases from J, with 10 bases in between. Germline V gene sequence: CDR1 LGHNA, CDR2 YNFKEQ. This CDR3 contains 12 residues. CDR3 bases: TGTGCCAGCAGCTTGGGAAGGGCTGAAGCTTTCTTT. The encoded protein is CASSLGRAEAFF.

Here the CDR3 DNA reads TGCGCCAGCAGGCGGACAGGGGAAGTCAATCAGCCCCAGCATTTT. Its protein product is CASRRTGEVNQPQHF. The genes are TRBV5-1 and TRBJ1-5; 9 bases are shared with TRBD1. V gave up 5 bases and J gave up 3 bases; unmatched junction bases: 6. CDR3 length: 15 amino acids. CDR1 and CDR2 (germline): SGHRS, YFSETQ. The full variable domain, completed using reference TRBV5-1 and TRBJ1-5, is KAGVTQTPRYLIKTRGQQVTLSCSPISGHRSVSWYQQTPGQGLQFLFEYFSETQRNKGNFPGRFSGRQFSNSRSEMNVSTLELGDSALYLCASRRTGEVNQPQHFGDGTRLSIL.

This clone was counted a few times. The chain combines TRBV18 with TRBJ1-2, with no clear D. The CDR3 sequence is 13 residues long. Trimming pared 6 bases from V and 8 bases from J, leaving 16 bases between. CDR1 and CDR2 (germline): KGHSH, LQKENI. Here the CDR3 DNA reads TGTGCCAGCTCGGACTTGGATTATAGAGGCTACACCTTC. This sequence encodes CASSDLDYRGYTF.

This clone occurred once. V usage is TRBV10-3 and J usage is TRBJ2-3; 8 bases map to TRBD2. This CDR3 has 13 residues. Germline V gene data show CDR1 as ENHRY and CDR2 as SYGVKD. V shed 10 bases and J 6 bases; nucleotides not matched to a gene: 9. The CDR3 region has the DNA TGTGCCACCTTGCCGGGAGGGGGGGATACGCAGTATTTT. Amino acid sequence: CATLPGGGDTQYF.

A word on this clone: Other DNA sequences in this specimen translate into the identical CDR3. J is TRBJ2-2 and V is TRBV18; the D is unclear. The CDR3 is made up of 12 amino acids. Trimming removed 3 bases at V and 5 bases at J, with 4 bases between. Germline V gene data show CDR1 as KGHSH and CDR2 as LQKENI. The DNA of the CDR3 is TGTGCCAGCTCACCTGGGACCGGGGAGCTGTTTTTT. Translated: CASSPGTGELFF.

A word on this clone: Mismatch with germline at one junction end may stem from a read error. This rearrangement joins TRBV7-9 to TRBJ1-1; maybe TRBD1 (6 bases). The CDR3 extends over 12 amino acids. Per the germline V gene, CDR1 is SEHNR and CDR2 is FQNEAQ (reference sequence). DNA for the CDR3: TGTGCCTGCAGGGGTCGGGACACTGAAGCTTTCTTT. Its translation is CACRGRDTEAFF.

This chain connects TRBV14 to TRBJ2-3; TRBD1 might be the D (5 bases). CDR1 is SGHDN, CDR2 FVKESK, per germline. The CDR3 runs 14 residues. V was pared by 4 bases and J by 4 bases, with 12 bases between. Here the CDR3 reads CASSLSLGPDTQYF. The CDR3 DNA reads TGTGCCAGCAGCCTAAGCCTGGGGCCAGATACGCAGTATTTT.

The genes are TRBV29-1 and TRBJ2-7, with D possibly TRBD1 on 5 matching bases. The CDR3 totals 15 residues. Germline V CDR1 and CDR2: SQVTM, ANQGSEA. Trimming shortened V by 2 bases and J by 1 base, and 15 bases separated the two germline ends. CDR3 sequence: CSVETGQGISYEQYF. CDR3 nucleotides: TGCAGCGTTGAAACCGGGCAGGGCATTTCCTACGAGCAGTACTTC.

This clone was observed a few times. V is TRBV7-2 and J is TRBJ1-3; TRBD1 matches at 10 bases. Germline V gene lookup returns CDR1 SGHTA and CDR2 FQGNSA. J gave up 8 bases and V 7 bases, and 8 bases lay outside the gene matches. The CDR3 extends over 14 amino acids. The CDR3 region has the DNA TGTGCCAGCACCTTCCGGGACAGGGGTGACACCATATATTTT. Residues: CASTFRDRGDTIYF.

This sequence joins TRBV10-2 and TRBJ2-7; D might be TRBD2 (6 bases). Trimming took 5 bases from V and 3 from J, leaving 11 bases between them. The V gene's germline CDR1 is WSHSY and CDR2 SAAADI. The CDR3 is 13 residues long. CDR3 nucleotides: TGCGCCAGCAGTAGCGGGCCGAACTACGAGCAGTACGTC. It is translated as CASSSGPNYEQYV.

The chain employs TRBV4-3 and TRBJ1-1; 8 bases align to TRBD1. The CDR3 length is 15 residues. Per germline, CDR1 LGHNA and CDR2 YSLEER. The junction had 9 bases not matched to a gene; V was cut back by 5 bases and J by 4 bases. The chain's CDR3 is CASSFQGARGTEAFF. The CDR3 coding sequence is TGCGCCAGCAGCTTTCAGGGGGCGAGGGGCACTGAAGCTTTCTTT.

V is TRBV4-3 and J is TRBJ1-3; unclear D gene. The germline V gene has CDR1 LGHNA and CDR2 YSLEER. V lost 0 bases and J 3 bases, leaving 3 bases between the germline ends. The CDR3 length is 13 residues. The CDR3: CASSQEGGNTIYF. The CDR3 DNA is TGCGCCAGCAGCCAAGAGGGTGGAAACACCATATATTTT.

This clone was seen only a few times. The chain uses TRBV7-9 and TRBJ1-2; 7 nucleotides line up with TRBD1. The J segment lost 4 bases and the V segment lost 4 bases, leaving 12 bases of the junction unmatched. Germline loops: CDR1 SEHNR, CDR2 FQNEAQ (reference sequence). This CDR3 has 16 amino acids. In DNA, the CDR3 is TGTGCCAGCAGCTCCAACGACAGGGCCAGGGTCTATGGCTACACCTTC. Translated: CASSSNDRARVYGYTF.

The J gene is TRBJ2-6, the V gene TRBV18; D is unresolved. Germline-derived CDR1 and CDR2 are KGHSH and LQKENI. This CDR3 comprises 16 residues. Between the trimmed V and J ends, which lost 3 bases and 0 bases, there was a span of 9 bases. CDR3 sequence reads: CASSPVRGSGANVLTF. The CDR3 DNA reads as TGTGCCAGCTCACCGGTCAGAGGCTCTGGGGCCAACGTCCTGACTTTC.

The chain joins TRBV7-2 to TRBJ2-3, with 8 bases matching TRBD2. Trimming cost V 5 bases and J 2 bases; bases outside gene matches: 6. The germline V gene has CDR1 SGHTA and CDR2 FQGNSA. The CDR3 extends over 15 amino acids. CDR3 DNA sequence: TGTGCCAGCAGCACGTCGGGACTAGTCACAGATACGCAGTATTTT. Amino acids: CASSTSGLVTDTQYF.

The DNA of the CDR3 is TGTGCCGGCTTCCTGGGACCGCAGAATAGCAATCAGCCCCAGCATTTT. As protein: CAGFLGPQNSNQPQHF. The genes are TRBV19 and TRBJ1-5; weak D call: TRBD1 (5 bases). This CDR3 is built from 16 residues. The V end was cut by 11 bases, the J end by 0 bases, with 20 bases between. The germline V gene has CDR1 LNHDA and CDR2 SQIVND (reference sequence).

This clone was recorded only once. The chain has TRBV5-6 and TRBJ1-5; the D is unclear. The CDR3 totals 15 residues. CDR1 and CDR2 (germline): SGHDT, YYEEEE. V gave up 4 bases and J gave up 4 bases, with 15 bases separating them. This chain's CDR3 is CASSHPTRENQPQHF. The DNA of the CDR3 is TGTGCCAGCAGCCACCCGACAAGGGAAAATCAGCCCCAGCATTTT.

This clone was counted a single time. V and J are TRBV11-1 and TRBJ1-1; D is unresolved. From germline, CDR1 is SGHAT and CDR2 FQDESV (reference sequence). The CDR3 sequence is 11 residues long. Trimming shortened V by 5 bases and J by 10 bases, and 11 bases separated the two germline ends. CDR3 region: CASSLGGGAFF. The CDR3 DNA is TGTGCCAGCAGCCTAGGAGGCGGAGCTTTCTTT.

The V call is TRBV28, the J call TRBJ2-5; 7 bases line up with TRBD1. V was pared by 5 bases and J by 1 base, with 4 bases of the junction left unmatched. The V gene's germline CDR1 is MDHEN and CDR2 SYDVKM. The CDR3 covers 14 residues. CDR3 sequence: CASSLTGAQETQYF. CDR3 bases: TGTGCCAGCAGTCTTACAGGGGCCCAAGAGACCCAGTACTTC.

This chain joins TRBV9 and TRBJ2-2; 10 nucleotides line up with TRBD2. The CDR3 is 18 amino acids. In germline, CDR1 is SGDLS, CDR2 YYNGEE. V lost 2 bases and J lost 4; bases outside the gene matches: 11. As DNA, the CDR3 is TGTGCCAGCAGCGTCAAAGCGGGAGGGGCCGACGGCACCGGGGAGCTGTTTTTT. It translates to CASSVKAGGADGTGELFF.

This rearrangement joins TRBV19 to TRBJ2-7; tentatively, D is TRBD2 (8 bases). V lost 9 bases, J lost 1 base, and 22 bases lay in between. CDR1 is LNHDA and CDR2 is SQIVND in the germline V gene (reference sequence). There are 16 residues in the CDR3. The DNA of the CDR3 is TGTGCCAGCCGGGAGGGACAGCTTGGGGAATCCTACGAGCAGTACGTC. Encoded protein: CASREGQLGESYEQYV.

The chain employs TRBV5-1 and TRBJ2-7; 7 bases fit TRBD1. Germline CDR1 and CDR2: SGHRS and YFSETQ. CDR3 length: 15 residues. The J segment lost 6 bases and the V segment lost 5 bases, leaving 14 bases of the junction unmatched. The CDR3 DNA reads as TGCGCCAGCAGTTTCGGACCCACAGGGGCTGCCGAGCAGTACTTC. This sequence encodes CASSFGPTGAAEQYF.

The chain uses TRBV27 and TRBJ2-7; 10 bases agree with TRBD1. The CDR3 consists of 15 residues. V trimming: 5 bases; J trimming: 5 bases; junction bases outside the gene matches: 9. Per germline, CDR1 MNHEY and CDR2 SMNVEV (reference sequence). CDR3 DNA sequence: TGTGCCAGCAGTCTCCCGGGACAGGGGCACCACGAGCAGTACTTC. This translates into CASSLPGQGHHEQYF.

The rearrangement links TRBV5-4 to TRBJ1-2, with D possibly TRBD1 on 6 matching bases. Germline lookup yields CDR1 SGHNT and CDR2 YYREEE (reference sequence). The CDR3 consists of 14 residues. V lost 4 bases, J lost 4 bases, and 14 bases lay in between. The CDR3 spells CASSPQGPLYGYTF. CDR3 DNA sequence: TGTGCCAGCAGCCCTCAGGGGCCCCTCTATGGCTACACCTTC.

The chain combines TRBV11-3 with TRBJ2-4, with a weak D call TRBD1 (6 bases). Germline loops: CDR1 SGHNT, CDR2 YENEEA. The CDR3 spans 14 residues. V lost 5 bases, J lost 1 base, and 9 bases lay in between. The CDR3 reads CASSAQGAKNIQYF. The CDR3 nucleotides read TGTGCCAGCAGCGCGCAGGGGGCCAAAAACATTCAGTACTTC.

In its sample, this clone was seen a few times. The chain uses TRBV11-3 and TRBJ2-2; D is perhaps TRBD1 or TRBD2 (5 bases each). V was pared by 5 bases and J by 1 base, with 14 bases between. Germline V gene data show CDR1 as SGHNT and CDR2 as YENEEA. The CDR3 sequence is 16 residues long. The DNA of the CDR3 is TGTGCCAGCAGCCCACCCGGGACGCGGAACACCGGGGAGCTGTTTTTT. It codes for CASSPPGTRNTGELFF.

CDR3 residues: CASSSGTSGNTGELFF. CDR3 nucleotides: TGTGCCAGCAGCTCTGGTACTAGCGGAAACACCGGGGAGCTGTTTTTT. The rearrangement uses TRBV5-8 and TRBJ2-2, with 8 bases that match TRBD2. J was trimmed by 2 bases and V by 3 bases; bases with no gene match: 6. CDR3 length equals 16 residues. Germline V gene sequence: CDR1 SGHTS, CDR2 YDEGEE.